This T cell receptor beta chain was sequenced for a study of human T cells and chemical hapten exposure. The time point was: patch test 1, 2 weeks after DPC sensitization. Treatment meaning: therapeutic diphenylcyclopropenone sensitization with weekly scalp DPC. TCRdb called the RACE reads again in MiXCR, with one record for every CDR3 protein. This sample has under 450,000 distinct CDR3 sequences, with approximately 5.1% found just once. This CDR3 has 14 residues. Germline V lookup: CDR1 SGHVS, CDR2 FQNEAQ. Trimming removed 5 bases at V and 4 bases at J, with 15 bases between. Many counts were recorded for this clonotype.

The material was whole blood, obtained in connection with sensitization to the hapten diphenylcyclopropenone (DPC). The receptor's source is a woman between 45 and 65 years old with alopecia areata. Some clones in this sample may be carry-over from other donors' samples. The chain couples TRBV7-8 to TRBJ2-7; D might be TRBD2 (6 bases). The chain's CDR3 is CASSLTRALYEQYF. For the CDR3, the DNA is TGTGCCAGCAGCCTGACTAGAGCTTTATACGAGCAGTACTTC.